This T cell receptor beta chain was sequenced for a study of shared clonotypes between healthy human individuals. Study background: CD4 naive and CD4 memory each took three plates per donor, while CD8 naive took two and CD8 memory one.

Study-level findings and limits: Clonotype sharing among the donors was expected to vary with sequencing depth. Sample collection involved blood only; tissue repertoires are likely different.

Comment on this clone: Antigen: not known.

The V gene end was trimmed by 3 bases and the J gene end by 5 bases; junction bases not matched to a gene: 9. CDR3 size: 15 residues. Germline lookup yields CDR1 MNHEY and CDR2 SMNVEV (reference sequence). Terminally differentiated effector memory CD45RA+ cells were excluded by CCR7 positive selection of CD45RO-negative cells. Libraries were prepared by immunoSEQ multiplex PCR; TCRdb keeps only in-frame clonotypes and omits some of them. Of approximately 1.9 million clones detected, about 93% appear once; the ten largest clones hold less than 2%. The TCR was taken from a man younger than 35 in good health. Some clones in this sample may be carry-over from other donors' samples. The chain is built from TRBV27 and TRBJ2-7, with TRBD2 matching 8 bases. The sequencing sample was made of naive CD8+ T cells from PBMCs. The CDR3 is CASSFYSGSLDEQYF. For the CDR3, the DNA is TGTGCCAGCAGTTTCTACAGCGGGAGTCTCGACGAGCAGTACTTC.